The T cell receptor (beta chain) described here comes from a study of beta chain features in type 1 diabetes. This CDR3 is built from 17 residues. Trimming removed 2 bases at V and 0 bases at J, with 14 bases between. Per germline, CDR1 SEHNR and CDR2 FQNEAQ (reference sequence). The authors sorted CD4+ naive, central memory, regulatory and stem cell-like memory cells via CD45RO/CCR7/CD25/CD127/CD95/CD27. On this clone: The antigen remains undetermined.

General study findings and limits: Sequencing used cDNA, and cells with high TCR expression could therefore be over-represented. The study found fewer insertions and more deletions at VDJ junctions in type 1 diabetes patients. Comparison showed that naive, central memory and Treg TCRB repertoires appeared more similar among patients than among healthy donors. Moderately but significantly shorter TCRB CDR3s were found in Type 1 diabetes patients in all four CD4+ subsets.

Expressed TCRB transcripts were sequenced because the entire RNA isolate underwent reverse transcription. Method: immunoSEQ multiplex PCR; TCRdb's copy keeps in-frame clones and lacks some. The sample lists over 20,000 clones, roughly half occurring once. The sequencing input was stem cell memory CD4+ T cells from blood. The sequence was collected from a man aged 25-40 years with type 1 diabetes. The V gene is TRBV7-9, the J gene TRBJ2-1; D is uncertain. CDR3 sequence (DNA): TGTGCCAGCAGCTTATTCTGGCATAGGAGCTCCTACAATGAGCAGTTCTTC. Residues: CASSLFWHRSSYNEQFF. The whole variable domain, remainder taken from reference TRBV7-9 and TRBJ2-1, is DTGVSQNPRHKITKRGQNVTFRCDPISEHNRLYWYRQTLGQGPEFLTYFQNEAQLEKSRLLSDRFSAERPKGSFSTLEIQRTEQGDSAMYLCASSLFWHRSSYNEQFFGPGTRLTVL.